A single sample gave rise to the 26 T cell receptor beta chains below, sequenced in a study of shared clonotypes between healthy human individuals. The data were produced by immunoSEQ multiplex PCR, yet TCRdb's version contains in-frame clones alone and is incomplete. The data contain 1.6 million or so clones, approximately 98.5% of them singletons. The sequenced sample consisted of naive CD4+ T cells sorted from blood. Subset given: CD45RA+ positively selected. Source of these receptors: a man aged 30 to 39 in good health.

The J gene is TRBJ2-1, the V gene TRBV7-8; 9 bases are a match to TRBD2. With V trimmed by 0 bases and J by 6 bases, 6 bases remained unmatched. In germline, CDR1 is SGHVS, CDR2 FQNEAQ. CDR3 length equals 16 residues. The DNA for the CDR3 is TGTGCCAGCAGCTTAGCGCGCGTAGCGGGAGTCAATGAGCAGTTCTTC. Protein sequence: CASSLARVAGVNEQFF.

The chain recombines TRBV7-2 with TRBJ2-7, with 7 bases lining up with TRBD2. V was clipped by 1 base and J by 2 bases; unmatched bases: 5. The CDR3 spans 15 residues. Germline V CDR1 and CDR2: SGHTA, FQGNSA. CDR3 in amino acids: CASSLGGEGPYEQYF. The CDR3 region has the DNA TGTGCCAGCAGCTTAGGGGGGGAGGGCCCCTACGAGCAGTACTTC.

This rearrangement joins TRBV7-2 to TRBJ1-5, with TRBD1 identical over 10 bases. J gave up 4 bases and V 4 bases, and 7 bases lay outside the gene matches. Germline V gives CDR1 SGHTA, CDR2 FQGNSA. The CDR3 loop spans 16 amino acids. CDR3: CASSSSTGGRNQPQHF. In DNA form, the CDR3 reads TGTGCCAGCAGCTCATCGACAGGGGGCAGGAATCAGCCCCAGCATTTT.

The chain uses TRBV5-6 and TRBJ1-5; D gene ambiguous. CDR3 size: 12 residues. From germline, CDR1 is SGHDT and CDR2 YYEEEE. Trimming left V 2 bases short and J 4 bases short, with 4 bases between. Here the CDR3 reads CASSFSNQPQHF. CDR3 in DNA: TGTGCCAGCAGCTTTTCGAATCAGCCCCAGCATTTT.

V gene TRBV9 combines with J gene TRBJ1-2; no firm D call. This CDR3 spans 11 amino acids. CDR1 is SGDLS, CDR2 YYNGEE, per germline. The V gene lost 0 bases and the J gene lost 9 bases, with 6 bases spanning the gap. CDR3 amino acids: CASSVGQSYTF. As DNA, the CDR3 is TGTGCCAGCAGCGTAGGCCAAAGCTACACCTTC.

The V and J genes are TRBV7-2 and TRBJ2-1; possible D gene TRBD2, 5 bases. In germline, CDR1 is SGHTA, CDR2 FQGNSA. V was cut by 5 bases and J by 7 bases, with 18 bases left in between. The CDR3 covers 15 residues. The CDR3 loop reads CASSHPGGDPNEQFF. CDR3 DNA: TGTGCCAGCAGCCATCCCGGAGGAGATCCTAATGAGCAGTTCTTC.

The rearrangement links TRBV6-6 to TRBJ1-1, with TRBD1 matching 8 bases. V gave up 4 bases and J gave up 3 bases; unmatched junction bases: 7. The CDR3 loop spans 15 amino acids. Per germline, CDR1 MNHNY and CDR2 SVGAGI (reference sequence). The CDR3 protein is CASSWSQGGDTEAFF. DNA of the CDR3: TGTGCCAGCAGTTGGTCACAGGGGGGAGACACTGAAGCTTTCTTT.

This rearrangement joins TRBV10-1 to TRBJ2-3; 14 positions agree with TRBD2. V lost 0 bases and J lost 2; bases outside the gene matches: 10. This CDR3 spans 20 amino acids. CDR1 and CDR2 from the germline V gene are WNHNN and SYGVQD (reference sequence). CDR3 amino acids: CASSESRGLAGGLSTDTQYF. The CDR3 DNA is TGCGCCAGCAGTGAGTCCCGAGGACTAGCGGGAGGCCTCTCCACAGATACGCAGTATTTT.

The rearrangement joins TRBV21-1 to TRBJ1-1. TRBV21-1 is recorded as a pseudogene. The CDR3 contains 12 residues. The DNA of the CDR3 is TGTGCCAGCAGGGACGAAGGCACTGAAGCTTTCTTT. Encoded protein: CASRDEGTEAFF.

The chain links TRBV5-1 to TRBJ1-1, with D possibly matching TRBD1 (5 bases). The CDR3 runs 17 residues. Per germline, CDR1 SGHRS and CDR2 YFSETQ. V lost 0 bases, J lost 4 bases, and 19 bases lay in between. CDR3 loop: CASSLAIGGAAGTEAFF. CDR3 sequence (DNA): TGCGCCAGCAGCTTGGCTATCGGAGGGGCCGCGGGCACTGAAGCTTTCTTT.

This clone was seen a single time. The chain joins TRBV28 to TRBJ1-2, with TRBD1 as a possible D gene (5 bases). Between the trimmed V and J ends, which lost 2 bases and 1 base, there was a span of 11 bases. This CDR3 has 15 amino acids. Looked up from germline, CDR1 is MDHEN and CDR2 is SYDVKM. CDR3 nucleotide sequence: TGTGCCAGCAGTTTAGTCCTGGGGGATAACTATGGCTACACCTTC. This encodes CASSLVLGDNYGYTF.

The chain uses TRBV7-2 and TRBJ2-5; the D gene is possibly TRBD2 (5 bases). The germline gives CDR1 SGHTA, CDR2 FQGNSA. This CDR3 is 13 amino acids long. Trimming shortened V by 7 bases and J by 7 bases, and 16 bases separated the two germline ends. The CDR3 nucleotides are TGTGCCAGCAATGGCGGAGCTAGCCGGACCCAGTACTTC. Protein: CASNGGASRTQYF.

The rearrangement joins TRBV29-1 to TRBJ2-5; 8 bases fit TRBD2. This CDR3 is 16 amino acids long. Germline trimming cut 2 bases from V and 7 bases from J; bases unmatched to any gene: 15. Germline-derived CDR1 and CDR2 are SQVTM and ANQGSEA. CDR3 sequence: CSVEPRRGGPGGTQYF. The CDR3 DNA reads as TGCAGCGTTGAACCCCGCCGGGGGGGGCCGGGGGGGACCCAGTACTTC.

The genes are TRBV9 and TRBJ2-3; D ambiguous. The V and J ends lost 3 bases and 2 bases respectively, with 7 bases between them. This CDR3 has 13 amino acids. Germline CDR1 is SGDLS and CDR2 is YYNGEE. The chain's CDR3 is CASSENPTDTQYF. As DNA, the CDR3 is TGTGCCAGCAGCGAAAACCCCACAGATACGCAGTATTTT.

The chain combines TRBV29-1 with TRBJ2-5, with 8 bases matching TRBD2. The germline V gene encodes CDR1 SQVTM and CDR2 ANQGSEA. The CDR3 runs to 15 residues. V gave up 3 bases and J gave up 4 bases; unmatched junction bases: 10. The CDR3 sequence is CSVEIAGPPLETQYF. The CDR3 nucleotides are TGCAGCGTTGAGATAGCGGGACCCCCCTTAGAGACCCAGTACTTC.

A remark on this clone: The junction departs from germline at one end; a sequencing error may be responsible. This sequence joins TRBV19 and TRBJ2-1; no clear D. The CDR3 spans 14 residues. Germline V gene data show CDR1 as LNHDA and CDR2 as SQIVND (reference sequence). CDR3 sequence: CVSSIDFTYNEQFF. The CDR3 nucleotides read TGTGTCAGTAGTATAGATTTCACCTACAATGAGCAGTTCTTC.

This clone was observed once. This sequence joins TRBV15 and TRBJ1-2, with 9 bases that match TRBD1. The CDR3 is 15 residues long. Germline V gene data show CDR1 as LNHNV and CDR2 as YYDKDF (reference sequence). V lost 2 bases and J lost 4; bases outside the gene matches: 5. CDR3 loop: CATSRSRDRVYGYTF. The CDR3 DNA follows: TGTGCCACCAGCAGAAGCCGGGACAGGGTCTATGGCTACACCTTC.

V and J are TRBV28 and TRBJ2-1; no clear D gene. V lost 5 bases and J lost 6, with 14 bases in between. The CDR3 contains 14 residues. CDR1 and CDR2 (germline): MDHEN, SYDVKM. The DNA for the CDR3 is TGTGCCAGCAGTCCACCCCGCGTAGCCAATGAGCAGTTCTTC. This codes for CASSPPRVANEQFF.

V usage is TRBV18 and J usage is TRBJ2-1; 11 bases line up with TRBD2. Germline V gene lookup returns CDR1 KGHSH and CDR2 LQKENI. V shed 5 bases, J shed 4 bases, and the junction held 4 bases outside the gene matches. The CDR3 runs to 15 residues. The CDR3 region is CASSSTSGIYNEQFF. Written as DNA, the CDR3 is TGTGCCAGCTCATCGACTAGCGGGATTTACAATGAGCAGTTCTTC.

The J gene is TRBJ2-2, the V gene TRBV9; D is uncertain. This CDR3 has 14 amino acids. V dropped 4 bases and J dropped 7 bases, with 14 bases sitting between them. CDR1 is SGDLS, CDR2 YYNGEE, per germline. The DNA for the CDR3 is TGTGCCAGCAGCACCACCGGAGTCGTCGGGGAGCTGTTTTTT. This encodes CASSTTGVVGELFF. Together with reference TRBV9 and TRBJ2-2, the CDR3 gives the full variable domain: DSGVTQTPKHLITATGQRVTLRCSPRSGDLSVYWYQQSLDQGLQFLIQYYNGEERAKGNILERFSAQQFPDLHSELNLSSLELGDSALYFCASSTTGVVGELFFGEGSRLTVL.

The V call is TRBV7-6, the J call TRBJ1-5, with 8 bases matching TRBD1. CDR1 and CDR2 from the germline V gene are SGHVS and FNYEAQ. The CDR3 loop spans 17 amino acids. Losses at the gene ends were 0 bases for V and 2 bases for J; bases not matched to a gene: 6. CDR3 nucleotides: TGTGCCAGCAGCTTAGCCTCACAGGACAGGGGCAATCAGCCCCAGCATTTT. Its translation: CASSLASQDRGNQPQHF.

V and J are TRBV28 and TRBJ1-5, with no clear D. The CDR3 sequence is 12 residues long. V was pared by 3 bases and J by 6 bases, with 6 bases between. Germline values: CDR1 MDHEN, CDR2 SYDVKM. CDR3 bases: TGTGCCAGCAGTTTTGATGGTCAGCCCCAGCATTTT. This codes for CASSFDGQPQHF.

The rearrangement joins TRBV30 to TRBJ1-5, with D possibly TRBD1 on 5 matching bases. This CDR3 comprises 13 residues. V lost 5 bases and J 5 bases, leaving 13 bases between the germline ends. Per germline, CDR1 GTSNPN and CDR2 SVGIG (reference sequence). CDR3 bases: TGTGCCTGGGCCCGGGGGGTAGATCAGCCCCAGCATTTT. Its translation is CAWARGVDQPQHF.

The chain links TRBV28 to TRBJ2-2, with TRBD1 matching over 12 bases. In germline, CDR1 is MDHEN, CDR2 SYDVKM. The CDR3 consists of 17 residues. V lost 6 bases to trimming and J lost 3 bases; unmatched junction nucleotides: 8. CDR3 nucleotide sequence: TGTGCCAGCAGAATCTGGGACAGGGGGCGGCACACCGGGGAGCTGTTTTTT. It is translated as CASRIWDRGRHTGELFF.

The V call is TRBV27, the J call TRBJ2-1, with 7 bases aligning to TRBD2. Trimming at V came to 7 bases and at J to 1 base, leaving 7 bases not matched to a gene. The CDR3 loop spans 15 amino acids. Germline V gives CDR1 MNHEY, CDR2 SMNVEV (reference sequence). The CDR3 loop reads CASTGAGRSYNEQFF. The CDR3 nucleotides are TGTGCCAGCACCGGAGCGGGGCGGTCCTACAATGAGCAGTTCTTC.

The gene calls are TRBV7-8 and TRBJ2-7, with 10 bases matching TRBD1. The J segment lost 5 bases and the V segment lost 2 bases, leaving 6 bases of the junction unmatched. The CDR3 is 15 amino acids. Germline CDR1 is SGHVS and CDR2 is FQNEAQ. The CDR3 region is CASSLQGTGANEQYF. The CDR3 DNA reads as TGTGCCAGCAGCTTACAAGGGACAGGGGCCAACGAGCAGTACTTC.